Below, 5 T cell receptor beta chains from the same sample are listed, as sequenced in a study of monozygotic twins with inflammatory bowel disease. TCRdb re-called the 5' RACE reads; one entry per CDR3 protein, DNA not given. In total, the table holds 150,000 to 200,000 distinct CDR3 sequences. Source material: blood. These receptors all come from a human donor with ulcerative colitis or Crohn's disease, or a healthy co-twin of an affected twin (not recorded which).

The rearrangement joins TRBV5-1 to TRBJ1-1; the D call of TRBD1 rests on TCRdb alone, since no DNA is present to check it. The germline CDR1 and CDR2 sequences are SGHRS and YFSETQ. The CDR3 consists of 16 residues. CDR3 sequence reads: CASSFGTGGLNTEAFF.

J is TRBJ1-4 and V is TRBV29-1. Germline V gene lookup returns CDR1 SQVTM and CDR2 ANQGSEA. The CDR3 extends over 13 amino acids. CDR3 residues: CSALKATNEKLFF. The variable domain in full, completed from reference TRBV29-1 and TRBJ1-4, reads SAVISQKPSRDICQRGTSLTIQCQVDSQVTMMFWYRQQPGQSLTLIATANQGSEATYESGFVIDKFPISRPNLTFSTLTVSNMSPEDSSIYLCSALKATNEKLFFGSGTQLSVL.

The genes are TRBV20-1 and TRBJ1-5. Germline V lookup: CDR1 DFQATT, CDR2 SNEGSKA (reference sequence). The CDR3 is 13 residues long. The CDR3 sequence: CSASFYSNQPQHF.

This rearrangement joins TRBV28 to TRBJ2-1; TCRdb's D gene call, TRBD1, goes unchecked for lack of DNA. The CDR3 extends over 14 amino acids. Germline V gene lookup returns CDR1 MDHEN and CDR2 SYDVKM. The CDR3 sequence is CASSSLGGPNEQFF.

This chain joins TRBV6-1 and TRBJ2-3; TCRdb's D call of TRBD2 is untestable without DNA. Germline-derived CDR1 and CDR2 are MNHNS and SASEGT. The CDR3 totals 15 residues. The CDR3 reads CASSLQAGNTDTQYF.